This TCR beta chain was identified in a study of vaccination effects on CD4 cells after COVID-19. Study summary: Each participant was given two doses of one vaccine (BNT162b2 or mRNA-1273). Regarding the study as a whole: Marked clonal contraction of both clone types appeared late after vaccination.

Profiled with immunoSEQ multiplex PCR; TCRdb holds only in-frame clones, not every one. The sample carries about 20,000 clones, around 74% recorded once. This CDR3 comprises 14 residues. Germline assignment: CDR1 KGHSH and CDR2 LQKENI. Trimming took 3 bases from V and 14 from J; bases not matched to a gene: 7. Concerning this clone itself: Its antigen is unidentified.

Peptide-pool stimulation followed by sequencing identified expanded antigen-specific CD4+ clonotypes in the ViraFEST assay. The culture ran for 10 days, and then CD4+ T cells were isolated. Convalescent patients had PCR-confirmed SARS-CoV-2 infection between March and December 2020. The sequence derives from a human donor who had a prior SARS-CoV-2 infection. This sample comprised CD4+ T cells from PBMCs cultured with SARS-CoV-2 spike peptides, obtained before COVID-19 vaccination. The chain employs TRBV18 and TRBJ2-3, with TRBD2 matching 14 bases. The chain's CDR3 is CASSPPTSGGATYF. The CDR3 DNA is TGTGCCAGCTCACCCCCGACTAGCGGGGGGGCCACGTATTTT. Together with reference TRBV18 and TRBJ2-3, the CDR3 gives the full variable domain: NAGVMQNPRHLVRRRGQEARLRCSPMKGHSHVYWYRQLPEEGLKFMVYLQKENIIDESGMPKERFSAEFPKEGPSILRIQQVVRGDSAAYFCASSPPTSGGATYFGPGTRLTVL.